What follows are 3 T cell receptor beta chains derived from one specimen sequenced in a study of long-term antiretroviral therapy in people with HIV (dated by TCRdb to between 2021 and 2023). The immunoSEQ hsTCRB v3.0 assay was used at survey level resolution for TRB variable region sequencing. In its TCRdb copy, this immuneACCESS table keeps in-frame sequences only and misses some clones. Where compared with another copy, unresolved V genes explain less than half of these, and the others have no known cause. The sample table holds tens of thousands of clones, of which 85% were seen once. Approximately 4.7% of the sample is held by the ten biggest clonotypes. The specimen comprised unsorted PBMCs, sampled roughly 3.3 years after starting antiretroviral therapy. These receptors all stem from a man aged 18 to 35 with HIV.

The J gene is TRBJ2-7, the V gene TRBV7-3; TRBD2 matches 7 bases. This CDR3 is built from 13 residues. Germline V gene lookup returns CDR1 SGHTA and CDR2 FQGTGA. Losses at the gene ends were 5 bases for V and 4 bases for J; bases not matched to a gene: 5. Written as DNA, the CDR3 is TGTGCCAGCAGCCGGGGAGGGTCATACGAGCAGTACTTC. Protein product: CASSRGGSYEQYF.

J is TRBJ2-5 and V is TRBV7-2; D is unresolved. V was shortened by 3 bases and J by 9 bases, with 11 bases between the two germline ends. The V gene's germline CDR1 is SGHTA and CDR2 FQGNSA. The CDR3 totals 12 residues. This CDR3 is CASSLTVRAQYF. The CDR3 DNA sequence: TGTGCCAGCAGCTTGACTGTTCGGGCCCAGTACTTC.

This CDR3 reads CASSQEDRGDQPQHF. DNA for the CDR3: TGCGCCAGCAGCCAAGAGGACAGGGGGGATCAGCCCCAGCATTTT. The chain uses TRBV4-1 and TRBJ1-5, with 10 bases fitting TRBD1. The V and J ends lost 0 bases and 5 bases, in that order; junction bases with no gene match: 1. This CDR3 contains 15 residues. Germline V gene data show CDR1 as MGHRA and CDR2 as YSYEKL.